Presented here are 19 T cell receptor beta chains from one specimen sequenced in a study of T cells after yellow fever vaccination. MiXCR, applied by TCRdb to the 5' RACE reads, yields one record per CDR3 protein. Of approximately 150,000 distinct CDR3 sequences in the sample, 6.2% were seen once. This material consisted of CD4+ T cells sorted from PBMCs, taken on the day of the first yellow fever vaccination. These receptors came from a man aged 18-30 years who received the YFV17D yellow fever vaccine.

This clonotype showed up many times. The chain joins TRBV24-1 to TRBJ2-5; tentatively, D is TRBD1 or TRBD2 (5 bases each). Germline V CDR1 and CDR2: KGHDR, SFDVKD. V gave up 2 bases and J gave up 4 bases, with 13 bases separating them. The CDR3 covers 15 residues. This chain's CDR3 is CATSDSSRAGETQYF. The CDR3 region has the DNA TGTGCCACCAGTGATTCAAGCAGGGCGGGAGAGACCCAGTACTTC.

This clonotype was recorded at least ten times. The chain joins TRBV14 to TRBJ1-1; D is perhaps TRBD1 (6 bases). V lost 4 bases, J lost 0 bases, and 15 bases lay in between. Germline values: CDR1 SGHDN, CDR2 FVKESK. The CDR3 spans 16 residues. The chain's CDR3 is CASSPLVQGMNTEAFF. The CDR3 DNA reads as TGTGCCAGCAGCCCCCTGGTACAGGGTATGAACACTGAAGCTTTCTTT.

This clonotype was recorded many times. The CDR3 protein is CSGILETQYF. CDR3 sequence (DNA): TGCAGCGGGATCCTGGAGACCCAGTACTTC. The V gene is TRBV29-1, the J gene TRBJ2-5; D remains ambiguous. V lost 7 bases and J 5 bases, leaving 8 bases between the germline ends. Germline V gene sequence: CDR1 SQVTM, CDR2 ANQGSEA. There are 10 residues in the CDR3. The full variable domain, in which reference TRBV29-1 and TRBJ2-5 provide the parts outside the CDR3, is SAVISQKPSRDICQRGTSLTIQCQVDSQVTMMFWYRQQPGQSLTLIATANQGSEATYESGFVIDKFPISRPNLTFSTLTVSNMSPEDSSIYLCSGILETQYFGPGTRLLVL.

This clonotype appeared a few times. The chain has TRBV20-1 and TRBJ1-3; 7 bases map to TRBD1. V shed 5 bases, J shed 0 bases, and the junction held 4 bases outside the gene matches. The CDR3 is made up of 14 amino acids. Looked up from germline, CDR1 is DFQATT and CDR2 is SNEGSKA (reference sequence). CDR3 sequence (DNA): TGCAGTGCTGCCCCAGGGGGCTCTGGAAACACCATATATTTT. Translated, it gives CSAAPGGSGNTIYF.

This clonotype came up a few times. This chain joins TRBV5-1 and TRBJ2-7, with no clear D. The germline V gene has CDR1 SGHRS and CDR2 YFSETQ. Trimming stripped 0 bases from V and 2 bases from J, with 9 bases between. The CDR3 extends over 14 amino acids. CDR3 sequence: CASSLAGLAYEQYF. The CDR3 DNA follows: TGCGCCAGCAGCTTGGCCGGGCTAGCCTACGAGCAGTACTTC.

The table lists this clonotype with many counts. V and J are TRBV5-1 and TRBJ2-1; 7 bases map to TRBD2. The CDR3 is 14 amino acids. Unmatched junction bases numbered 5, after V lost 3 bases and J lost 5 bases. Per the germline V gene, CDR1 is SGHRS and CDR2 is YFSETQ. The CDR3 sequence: CASSYLAEHNEQFF. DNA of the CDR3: TGCGCCAGCAGCTATCTAGCGGAGCACAATGAGCAGTTCTTC.

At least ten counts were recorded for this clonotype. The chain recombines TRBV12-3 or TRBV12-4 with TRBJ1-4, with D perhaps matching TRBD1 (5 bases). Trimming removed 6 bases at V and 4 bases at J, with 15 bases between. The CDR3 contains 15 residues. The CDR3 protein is CASSRQRGFNEKLFF. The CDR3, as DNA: TGTGCCAGCAGCCGACAGAGAGGTTTTAATGAAAAACTGTTTTTT.

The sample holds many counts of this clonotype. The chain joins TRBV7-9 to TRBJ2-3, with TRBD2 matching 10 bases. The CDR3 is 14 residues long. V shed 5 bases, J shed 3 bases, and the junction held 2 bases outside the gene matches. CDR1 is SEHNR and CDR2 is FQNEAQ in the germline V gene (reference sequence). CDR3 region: CASSQLAGTDTQYF. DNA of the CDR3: TGTGCCAGCAGCCAACTAGCGGGGACAGATACGCAGTATTTT.

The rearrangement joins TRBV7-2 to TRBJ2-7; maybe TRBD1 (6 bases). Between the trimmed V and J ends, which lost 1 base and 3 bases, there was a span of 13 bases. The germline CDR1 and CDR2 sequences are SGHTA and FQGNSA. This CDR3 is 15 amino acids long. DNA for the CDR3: TGTGCCAGCAGCTTAGTAGGGGGTCGAGACTACGAGCAGTACTTC. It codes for CASSLVGGRDYEQYF.

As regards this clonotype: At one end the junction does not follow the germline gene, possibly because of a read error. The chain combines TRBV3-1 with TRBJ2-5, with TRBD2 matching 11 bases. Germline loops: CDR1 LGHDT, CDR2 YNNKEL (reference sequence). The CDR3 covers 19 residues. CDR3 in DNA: TGTGCCACCAGCCTTGGCGGGTGGACTAGCGGGCGTGAACAGGAGACCCAGTACTTC. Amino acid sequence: CATSLGGWTSGREQETQYF.

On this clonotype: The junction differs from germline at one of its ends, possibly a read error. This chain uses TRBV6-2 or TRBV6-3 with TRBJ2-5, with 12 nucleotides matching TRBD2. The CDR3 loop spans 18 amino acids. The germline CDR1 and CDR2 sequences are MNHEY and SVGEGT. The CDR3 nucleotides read TGTGCCAGCAGAAACCGACTAGCGGGGGCCCTCCTACAAGGGACCCAGTACTTC. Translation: CASRNRLAGALLQGTQYF.

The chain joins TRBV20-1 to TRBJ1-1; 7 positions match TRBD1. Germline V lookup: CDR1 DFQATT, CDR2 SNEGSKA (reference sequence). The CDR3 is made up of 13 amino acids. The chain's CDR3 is CRADRLMNTEAFF. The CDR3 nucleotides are TGCAGAGCGGACAGGCTCATGAACACTGAAGCTTTCTTT.

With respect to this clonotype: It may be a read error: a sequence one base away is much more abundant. DNA for the CDR3: TGTCCCAGCAGCCGTCCCGGTCTCGGGACGAAAAACACTGAAGCTTTCTTT. Its protein product is CPSSRPGLGTKNTEAFF. The chain has TRBV3-1 and TRBJ1-1, with D perhaps matching TRBD1 (5 bases). The CDR3 is 17 residues long. Germline-derived CDR1 and CDR2 are LGHDT and YNNKEL (reference sequence).

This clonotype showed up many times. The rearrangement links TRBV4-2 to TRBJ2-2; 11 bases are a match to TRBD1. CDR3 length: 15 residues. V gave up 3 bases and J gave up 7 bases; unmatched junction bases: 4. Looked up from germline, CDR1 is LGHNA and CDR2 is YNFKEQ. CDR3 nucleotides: TGTGCCAGCAGCCAGGACAGGGGGCGGGGCGGGGAGCTGTTTTTT. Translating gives CASSQDRGRGGELFF.

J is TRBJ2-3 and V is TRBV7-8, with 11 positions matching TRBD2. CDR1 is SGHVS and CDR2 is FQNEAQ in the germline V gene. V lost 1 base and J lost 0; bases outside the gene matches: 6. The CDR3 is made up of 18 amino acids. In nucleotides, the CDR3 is TGTGCCAGCAGCTTAGGTAGCGGGGGGGGACTTAGCACAGATACGCAGTATTTT. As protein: CASSLGSGGGLSTDTQYF.

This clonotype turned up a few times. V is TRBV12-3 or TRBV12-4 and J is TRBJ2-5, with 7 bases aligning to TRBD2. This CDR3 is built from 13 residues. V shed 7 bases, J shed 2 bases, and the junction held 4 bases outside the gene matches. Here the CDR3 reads CASKGRGQETQYF. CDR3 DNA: TGTGCCAGCAAAGGGAGGGGACAAGAGACCCAGTACTTC.

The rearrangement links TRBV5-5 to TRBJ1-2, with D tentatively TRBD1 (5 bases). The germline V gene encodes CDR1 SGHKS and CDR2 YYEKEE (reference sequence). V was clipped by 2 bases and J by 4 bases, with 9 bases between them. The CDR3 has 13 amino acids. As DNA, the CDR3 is TGTGCCAGCAGCTTCCCGGGACCCTATGGCTACACCTTC. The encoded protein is CASSFPGPYGYTF.

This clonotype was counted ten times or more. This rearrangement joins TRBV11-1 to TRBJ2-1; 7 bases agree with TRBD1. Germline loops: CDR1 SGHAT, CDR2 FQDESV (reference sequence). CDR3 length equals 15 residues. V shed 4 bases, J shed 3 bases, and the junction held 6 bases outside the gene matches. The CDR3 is CASSYFGTVYNEQFF. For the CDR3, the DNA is TGTGCCAGCAGCTATTTCGGGACAGTCTACAATGAGCAGTTCTTC.

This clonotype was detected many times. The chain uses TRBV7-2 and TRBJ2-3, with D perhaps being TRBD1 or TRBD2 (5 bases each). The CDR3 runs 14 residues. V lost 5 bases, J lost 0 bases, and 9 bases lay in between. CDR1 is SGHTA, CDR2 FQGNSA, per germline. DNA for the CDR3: TGTGCCAGCAGCATACGGGGCAGCACAGATACGCAGTATTTT. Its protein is CASSIRGSTDTQYF.